The clone carrying this T cell receptor (beta chain) has just a few counts. What it binds is not known. These data are taken from a study of T cells in Graves' hyperthyroidism and ophthalmopathy. Study context: The blood sample was taken at first diagnosis, before treatment began.

Looked up from germline, CDR1 is DFQATT and CDR2 is SNEGSKA (reference sequence). Trimming removed 0 bases from V and 0 bases from J; junction bases left unmatched: 4. The CDR3 spans 16 residues. Study-level points and caveats: Most thyroid clonotypes expanded above 0.001 appeared in blood too.

Researchers took RNA transcripts and amplified the TCR beta CDR3 regions from them. The TCR CDR3 was amplified in a first-round RT-PCR using the HTBI primer set. TCRdb analysed the multiplex PCR reads with MiXCR anew, one entry per CDR3 protein. The sample yields 600,000 to 750,000 distinct CDR3 sequences, roughly 17% seen once. It was uncontrolled infection, other autoimmune disease, pregnancy or lactation that excluded patients. The specimen was blood. The sequence was collected from a man over 45 with Graves' hyperthyroidism. The J gene is TRBJ2-1, the V gene TRBV20-1; TRBD2 agrees at 8 bases. CDR3 nucleotide sequence: TGCAGTGCTAGAGATCGACTAGCGACCTCCTACAATGAGCAGTTCTTC. It specifies CSARDRLATSYNEQFF.